The rows below give T cell receptor beta chains drawn from one sample of a study of OX40 agonist ivuxolimab in advanced cancers. Libraries were prepared by immunoSEQ multiplex PCR; TCRdb keeps only in-frame clonotypes and omits some of them. The data show about 100,000 clones, with around 96% seen just once and 2% to 2.5% held by the top ten. Sequencing used CD4+ or CD8+ T cells sorted from blood, obtained in a trial of the OX40 agonist ivuxolimab. The receptors were gathered from an adult with an advanced solid tumor such as melanoma, head and neck, liver or kidney cancer. CDR3s include the opening cysteine and the closing phenylalanine or tryptophan. Fields, in order: clone size, V gene, D gene, J gene, CDR3 DNA, CDR3 protein. D genes are given only for firm matches. Expanded clones get a size class; other rows say once, few or many, or leave the size out.

abundance: NA; v_gene: TRBV7-6; d_gene: NA; j_gene: TRBJ2-2; CDR3nt: TGTGCCAGCAGCTACCGTGGGGCCGGGGAGCTGTTTTTT; CDR3aa: CASSYRGAGELFF
abundance: NA; v_gene: TRBV7-2; d_gene: TRBD1; j_gene: TRBJ2-5; CDR3nt: TGTGCCAGCAGCGGGTGGACAGGGGCGATAGAGACCCAGTACTTC; CDR3aa: CASSGWTGAIETQYF
abundance: NA; v_gene: TRBV10-3; d_gene: NA; j_gene: TRBJ2-1; CDR3nt: TGTGCCATCGCCTCGGGGGTCCACAATGAGCAGTTCTTC; CDR3aa: CAIASGVHNEQFF
abundance: NA; v_gene: TRBV27; d_gene: TRBD2; j_gene: TRBJ2-3; CDR3nt: TGTGCCAGCAGTTTATACCCGGGGGGAGCAGATACGCAGTATTTT; CDR3aa: CASSLYPGGADTQYF
abundance: NA; v_gene: TRBV2; d_gene: TRBD1; j_gene: TRBJ2-7; CDR3nt: TGTGCCACCCTGAGACAGGGCTTGCCCTACGAGCAGTACTTC; CDR3aa: CATLRQGLPYEQYF
abundance: NA; v_gene: TRBV27; d_gene: NA; j_gene: TRBJ1-1; CDR3nt: TGTGCCAGCAGCCTACAGGGTAACACTGAAGCTTTCTTT; CDR3aa: CASSLQGNTEAFF
abundance: NA; v_gene: TRBV10-3; d_gene: TRBD2; j_gene: TRBJ2-3; CDR3nt: TGTGCCATCAGCGCCCGAGAAGGGGGACTAGCAGATACGCAGTATTTT; CDR3aa: CAISAREGGLADTQYF
abundance: NA; v_gene: TRBV4-3; d_gene: NA; j_gene: TRBJ2-7; CDR3nt: TGCGCCAGCAGCCAACCGGACCTGGGGAGGAACTACGAGCAGTACTTC; CDR3aa: CASSQPDLGRNYEQYF
abundance: NA; v_gene: TRBV28; d_gene: NA; j_gene: TRBJ1-5; CDR3nt: TGTGCCAGCAGGGAGGGTTCCCCCAATCAGCCCCAGCATTTT; CDR3aa: CASREGSPNQPQHF
abundance: NA; v_gene: TRBV7-7; d_gene: TRBD1; j_gene: TRBJ1-1; CDR3nt: TGTGCCACCCAACGAGGGGGACAGGGGCCAAGGGGAGCTTTCTTT; CDR3aa: CATQRGGQGPRGAFF
abundance: NA; v_gene: TRBV19; d_gene: NA; j_gene: TRBJ2-7; CDR3nt: TGTGCCAGTAGTATAGTTGTCGGACCCGCTAACGAGCAGTACTTC; CDR3aa: CASSIVVGPANEQYF
abundance: NA; v_gene: TRBV5-1; d_gene: TRBD2; j_gene: TRBJ2-7; CDR3nt: TGCGCCAGCAGCTTGGCCGGCGGGGGATACGAGCAGTACTTC; CDR3aa: CASSLAGGGYEQYF
abundance: once; v_gene: TRBV2; d_gene: NA; j_gene: TRBJ2-1; CDR3nt: TGTGCCAGCAGTGACGTGGACAGCTCCTACAATGAGCAGTTCTTC; CDR3aa: CASSDVDSSYNEQFF
abundance: NA; v_gene: TRBV4-1; d_gene: NA; j_gene: TRBJ2-1; CDR3nt: TGCGCCAGCAGCCAAGATAGGGACACATACAATGAGCAGTTCTTC; CDR3aa: CASSQDRDTYNEQFF
abundance: NA; v_gene: TRBV6-1; d_gene: NA; j_gene: TRBJ1-1; CDR3nt: TGTGCCAGCAGTGACGCCCTGGACGGGAACACTGAAGCTTTCTTT; CDR3aa: CASSDALDGNTEAFF
abundance: NA; v_gene: TRBV14; d_gene: NA; j_gene: TRBJ1-1; CDR3nt: TGTGCCAGCAGCCAAGCGGACCGAATGAACACTGAAGCTTTCTTT; CDR3aa: CASSQADRMNTEAFF
abundance: NA; v_gene: TRBV18; d_gene: TRBD1; j_gene: TRBJ2-3; CDR3nt: TGTGCCAGCTCACCACTCGGGACAGGCACAGATACGCAGTATTTT; CDR3aa: CASSPLGTGTDTQYF
abundance: NA; v_gene: TRBV5-6; d_gene: TRBD2; j_gene: TRBJ2-3; CDR3nt: TGTGCCAGCAGCTCGACTAGCGGGCTAGCAGATACGCAGTATTTT; CDR3aa: CASSSTSGLADTQYF
abundance: NA; v_gene: TRBV9; d_gene: TRBD1; j_gene: TRBJ1-2; CDR3nt: TGTGCCAGCAGTGTAACCAGGGGGAACACGGATGGCTACACCTTC; CDR3aa: CASSVTRGNTDGYTF
abundance: NA; v_gene: TRBV6-5; d_gene: TRBD1; j_gene: TRBJ1-1; CDR3nt: TGTGCCAGCAGCCCGGGACAGATGAACACTGAAGCTTTCTTT; CDR3aa: CASSPGQMNTEAFF
abundance: NA; v_gene: TRBV2; d_gene: NA; j_gene: TRBJ2-3; CDR3nt: TGTGCCAGCAGTGGCCACCCGGGGATTGATACGCAGTATTTT; CDR3aa: CASSGHPGIDTQYF
abundance: NA; v_gene: TRBV27; d_gene: NA; j_gene: TRBJ2-7; CDR3nt: TGTGCCAGCAGTTTATCCTCAGCTCTTACCCTTTACGAGCAGTACTTC; CDR3aa: CASSLSSALTLYEQYF
abundance: NA; v_gene: TRBV19; d_gene: NA; j_gene: TRBJ2-7; CDR3nt: TGTGCCAGTAGTATGACCCAGGCCCCCTCGTACGAGCAGTACTTC; CDR3aa: CASSMTQAPSYEQYF
abundance: NA; v_gene: TRBV19; d_gene: NA; j_gene: TRBJ2-7; CDR3nt: TGTGCCAGTACACCGGGACCGAGGTTCTACGAGCAGTACTTC; CDR3aa: CASTPGPRFYEQYF
abundance: NA; v_gene: TRBV7-9; d_gene: NA; j_gene: TRBJ2-7; CDR3nt: TGTGCCATCCGAGAGGGGACTGGGACCTCCGAGCAGTACTTC; CDR3aa: CAIREGTGTSEQYF
abundance: NA; v_gene: TRBV6-1; d_gene: NA; j_gene: TRBJ2-7; CDR3nt: TGTGCCAGCAGTGAATGGTCAGGTTTCTCCTACGAGCAGTACTTC; CDR3aa: CASSEWSGFSYEQYF
abundance: once; v_gene: TRBV6-5; d_gene: NA; j_gene: TRBJ2-5; CDR3nt: TGTGCCAGCAGGCTTGGAGGGTTCGAGACCCAGTACTTC; CDR3aa: CASRLGGFETQYF
abundance: NA; v_gene: TRBV6-1; d_gene: NA; j_gene: TRBJ2-3; CDR3nt: TGTGCCAGCAGTGGCCTAAGGGTAGATACGCAGTATTTT; CDR3aa: CASSGLRVDTQYF
abundance: NA; v_gene: TRBV4-2; d_gene: NA; j_gene: TRBJ2-5; CDR3nt: TGTGCCAGCAGCCAAGATAAGGGGCATGCCCAGTACTTC; CDR3aa: CASSQDKGHAQYF
abundance: NA; v_gene: TRBV7-2; d_gene: NA; j_gene: TRBJ2-7; CDR3nt: TGTGCCAGCAGCCGCGTCCGGGACGAGCAGTACTTC; CDR3aa: CASSRVRDEQYF
abundance: few; v_gene: TRBV29-1; d_gene: NA; j_gene: TRBJ2-5; CDR3nt: TGCAGCGTGCAGGGATGGGATGGGGAGACCCAGTACTTC; CDR3aa: CSVQGWDGETQYF
abundance: NA; v_gene: TRBV19; d_gene: NA; j_gene: TRBJ2-3; CDR3nt: TGTGCCAGTAGTATAGTAGGAGCAGCCGTGGATACGCAGTATTTT; CDR3aa: CASSIVGAAVDTQYF